A selection of T cell receptor beta chains follows, all from one sample in a study of blood T cells in healthy people across ages. TCRdb passed the 5' RACE reads through MiXCR, listing each CDR3 protein once. The table includes about 1.5 million distinct CDR3 sequences, around 40% detected once. The sample comprised blood. All receptors derive from a young woman in good health. Both conserved end residues are part of each CDR3. Fields, in order: V gene, clone size, D gene, J gene, CDR3 protein, CDR3 DNA. A D gene is named only where the DNA matches it firmly. Some rows mark clone size as missing; the rest say once, few, many or name a class of expanded clone.

TRBV5-1	-	-	TRBJ1-1	CASSLAVSQTSEAFF	TGCGCCAGCAGCTTGGCTGTCAGCCAAACCTCTGAAGCTTTCTTT
TRBV29-1	-	-	TRBJ2-7	CSSGQGDEQYF	TGCAGCTCGGGGCAAGGGGACGAGCAGTACTTC
TRBV5-1	-	TRBD1	TRBJ1-1	CASSPVGDRPLGTEAFF	TGCGCCAGCAGCCCAGTGGGGGACAGGCCCCTGGGCACTGAAGCTTTCTTT
TRBV7-9	-	-	TRBJ2-1	CASSFVLGNERFF	TGTGCCAGCAGCTTTGTCCTAGGCAATGAGCGGTTCTTC
TRBV4-1	-	-	TRBJ2-1	CASSPYLASTYNEQFF	TGCGCCAGCAGCCCGTATCTAGCGTCTACCTACAATGAGCAGTTCTTC
TRBV2	many	TRBD2	TRBJ2-5	CASSDRAGASATQYF	TGTGCCAGCAGTGATAGAGCGGGAGCAAGCGCTACCCAGTACTTC
TRBV10-3	-	TRBD2	TRBJ2-2	CAIESSAGENTGELFF	TGTGCCATCGAGTCGTCGGCGGGAGAAAACACCGGGGAGCTGTTTTTT
TRBV11-2	few	-	TRBJ1-2	CASSATGYGGYTF	TGTGCCAGCAGCGCGACAGGTTACGGTGGCTACACCTTC
TRBV29-1	-	-	TRBJ1-1	CSVRHQGSPAFF	TGCAGCGTTAGGCATCAAGGCTCACCAGCTTTCTTT
TRBV5-5	few	-	TRBJ1-5	CASKVGDHNQPQHF	TGTGCCAGCAAAGTGGGGGACCACAATCAGCCCCAGCATTTT
TRBV7-2	few	-	TRBJ2-1	CASSLVRGFVDEQFF	TGTGCCAGCAGCTTAGTCCGGGGATTTGTCGATGAGCAGTTCTTC
TRBV30	-	-	TRBJ2-2	CAWERQANTGELFF	TGTGCCTGGGAACGACAGGCGAACACCGGGGAGCTGTTTTTT
TRBV5-1	-	TRBD2	TRBJ2-1	CASSLGAGTSGGYEQFF	TGCGCCAGCAGCTTAGGGGCCGGGACTAGCGGGGGTTATGAGCAGTTCTTC
TRBV6-1	-	TRBD1	TRBJ2-7	CASSDRLQGVYYEQYF	TGTGCCAGCAGTGACCGTCTACAGGGGGTTTACTACGAGCAGTACTTC
TRBV28	-	TRBD1	TRBJ2-1	CASSVDRGLYEQFF	TGTGCCAGCAGTGTAGACAGGGGATTGTATGAGCAGTTCTTC
TRBV2	-	-	TRBJ2-2	CASRAPPRLTNTGELFF	TGTGCCAGCAGGGCGCCCCCCCGACTAACGAACACCGGGGAGCTGTTTTTT
TRBV20-1	-	-	TRBJ1-5	CSAKRQSSGVYSNQPQHF	TGCAGTGCAAAAAGACAGAGCAGCGGGGTATATAGCAATCAGCCCCAGCATTTT
TRBV20-1	-	TRBD1	TRBJ2-7	CSARKRYRDRDYEQYF	TGCAGTGCTAGAAAGCGGTACCGGGACAGGGACTACGAGCAGTACTTC
TRBV29-1	-	TRBD1	TRBJ2-1	CSVEGTGPNVRSYNEQFF	TGCAGCGTTGAGGGGACAGGGCCGAATGTTCGCTCCTACAATGAGCAGTTCTTC
TRBV2	-	-	TRBJ2-1	CASSEDLLSSYNEQFF	TGTGCCAGCAGTGAAGACTTACTGAGCTCCTACAATGAGCAGTTCTTC
TRBV29-1	few	TRBD2	TRBJ2-1	CSVSGFAGGPIYNEQFF	TGCAGCGTCAGTGGGTTTGCGGGAGGGCCTATTTACAATGAGCAGTTCTTC
TRBV13	few	TRBD1	TRBJ2-1	CASSSEVDRGSYNEQFF	TGTGCCAGCAGCTCAGAGGTGGACAGGGGGTCCTACAATGAGCAGTTCTTC
TRBV10-3	-	-	TRBJ2-5	CAISEWSGEETQYF	TGTGCCATCAGTGAGTGGTCAGGGGAAGAGACCCAGTACTTC
TRBV20-1	-	-	TRBJ2-7	CSARDGLRGNNYEQYF	TGCAGTGCTAGAGATGGCTTAAGGGGGAACAATTACGAGCAGTACTTC
TRBV12-3/TRBV12-4	-	-	TRBJ2-7	CASSFSGGPPNEQYF	TGTGCCAGCAGTTTTTCGGGGGGCCCACCCAATGAGCAGTACTTC
TRBV7-9	-	-	TRBJ2-7	CASRGVFDEQYF	TGTGCCAGCAGGGGGGTTTTTGACGAGCAGTACTTC
TRBV6-5	-	TRBD2	TRBJ2-7	CASAKILAGDEQYF	TGTGCCAGCGCCAAGATTTTAGCGGGAGACGAGCAGTACTTC
TRBV4-1	-	-	TRBJ2-3	CASSRRDGPQYF	TGCGCCAGCAGCCGCAGGGACGGTCCCCAGTATTTT
TRBV10-3	-	TRBD2	TRBJ2-3	CAISQTSGSSTDTQYF	TGTGCCATCAGTCAGACTAGCGGGTCAAGCACAGATACGCAGTATTTT
TRBV29-1	few	TRBD1	TRBJ2-1	CSAERDRGSYQFF	TGCAGCGCCGAAAGGGACAGGGGGTCGTATCAGTTCTTC
TRBV4-1	many	-	TRBJ2-3	CASSQWLDRNTQYF	TGCGCCAGCAGCCAATGGCTAGACAGAAATACGCAGTATTTT
TRBV27	-	TRBD2	TRBJ2-2	CATRTSRTGELFF	TGTGCCACCAGGACTAGCAGGACCGGGGAGCTGTTTTTT
TRBV6-6	-	TRBD1	TRBJ2-2	CASTPGLETGKVFF	TGTGCCAGCACCCCAGGGCTAGAGACAGGGAAGGTGTTTTTT
TRBV11-2	-	-	TRBJ1-2	CASSAYREGYTF	TGTGCCAGCAGCGCCTACAGGGAGGGCTACACCTTC
TRBV20-1	many	-	TRBJ2-3	CSATGLTSTDTQYF	TGCAGTGCAACGGGACTCACTAGCACAGATACGCAGTATTTT
TRBV7-2	few	-	TRBJ1-1	CASSRTSLNTEAFF	TGTGCCAGCAGCCGGACAAGCTTGAACACTGAAGCTTTCTTT
TRBV12-3/TRBV12-4	few	TRBD2	TRBJ2-3	CASSPGVTSGRAVDTQYF	TGTGCCAGCAGCCCGGGGGTGACTAGCGGGAGGGCCGTAGATACGCAGTATTTT
TRBV4-1	few	TRBD1	TRBJ1-1	CASSQDRRGSHSMNTEAFF	TGCGCCAGCAGCCAAGATCGCAGGGGGAGCCATTCCATGAACACTGAAGCTTTCTTT
TRBV5-1	few	-	TRBJ2-1	CASSPRFDNEQFF	TGCGCCAGCAGCCCCAGATTCGACAATGAGCAGTTCTTC
TRBV7-2	few	TRBD2	TRBJ2-1	CASSLLAGSTYNEQFF	TGTGCCAGCAGCTTACTAGCGGGATCCACCTACAATGAGCAGTTCTTC
TRBV28	-	-	TRBJ2-2	CAVGEDTHTGELFF	TGTGCCGTGGGGGAGGACACACACACCGGGGAGCTGTTTTTT
TRBV7-2	few	TRBD2	TRBJ2-3	CASSFLTSGGRDTQYF	TGTGCCAGCAGCTTCCTGACTAGCGGGGGGAGAGATACGCAGTATTTT
TRBV20-1	-	-	TRBJ2-3	CSAPRAGLTDTQYF	TGCAGTGCCCCAAGGGCAGGGCTAACAGATACGCAGTATTTT
TRBV21-1	-	-	TRBJ1-5	CASSKKEAQGADQPQHF	TGTGCCAGCAGCAAAAAAGAGGCACAGGGGGCCGATCAGCCCCAGCATTTT
TRBV2	-	-	TRBJ1-2	CASTGSLFGYTF	TGTGCGAGCACGGGAAGCTTATTTGGCTACACCTTC
TRBV3-1	-	-	TRBJ1-2	CASSPATVLRGGYTF	TGTGCCAGCAGCCCAGCGACAGTCCTCAGAGGTGGCTACACCTTC
TRBV6-2/TRBV6-3	-	-	TRBJ2-2	CASSHGMGGELFF	TGTGCCAGCAGTCATGGAATGGGCGGGGAGCTGTTTTTT
TRBV20-1	few	TRBD1	TRBJ1-6	CSALDRTTIFNSPLHF	TGCAGTGCCCTGGACAGGACTACCATTTTTAATTCACCCCTCCACTTT
TRBV7-2	few	TRBD2	TRBJ2-1	CASSWTSSHNEQFF	TGTGCCAGCAGTTGGACTAGCTCCCACAATGAGCAGTTCTTC
TRBV7-2	-	TRBD2	TRBJ2-7	CASSQTSGSHYEQYF	TGTGCCAGCAGCCAGACTAGCGGGAGTCACTACGAGCAGTACTTC
TRBV4-3	-	-	TRBJ2-3	CASSQAGAHSTDTQYF	TGCGCCAGCAGCCAAGCCGGGGCCCATAGCACAGATACGCAGTATTTT
TRBV20-1	-	TRBD1	TRBJ2-1	CSATKPGQSNEQFF	TGCAGTGCTACCAAACCGGGACAGTCCAATGAGCAGTTCTTC
TRBV6-1	-	TRBD2	TRBJ2-3	CASSETSGGSTDTQYF	TGTGCCAGCAGTGAGACTAGCGGGGGAAGCACAGATACGCAGTATTTT
TRBV7-9	-	TRBD2	TRBJ2-1	CASSPSLPPLSGSLYNEQFF	TGTGCCAGCAGCCCGAGTCTCCCCCCCCTTAGCGGGAGCCTGTACAATGAGCAGTTCTTC
TRBV28	-	TRBD2	TRBJ2-5	CASHQVAGETQYF	TGTGCCAGCCATCAAGTAGCGGGAGAGACCCAGTACTTC
TRBV29-1	few	TRBD2	TRBJ2-5	CSVEASGGKETQYF	TGCAGCGTTGAAGCTAGCGGGGGGAAAGAGACCCAGTACTTC
TRBV7-2	-	TRBD1	TRBJ1-2	CASSLGGTGGSGYTF	TGTGCCAGCAGCTTAGGAGGGACAGGGGGATCTGGCTACACCTTC